The 9 T cell receptor beta chains given below trace back to one sample, sequenced in a study of T cell responses to AZD1222 COVID-19 vaccine. Clones were read by immunoSEQ multiplex PCR, and TCRdb kept only the in-frame ones, dropping some. The sample contains around 130,000 clones, almost 90% of which appear only once. The sequences come from peripheral blood, collected on day 0 of AZD1222 vaccination. The receptors were gathered from an adult in good health.

The rearrangement links TRBV18 to TRBJ1-1, with 7 bases identical to TRBD1. The V and J ends lost 6 bases and 1 base, in that order; junction bases with no gene match: 2. Germline V CDR1 and CDR2: KGHSH, LQKENI. CDR3 size: 13 residues. This CDR3 is CASSRQGNTEAFF. In DNA form, the CDR3 reads TGTGCCAGCTCTCGACAGGGGAACACTGAAGCTTTCTTT. Drawing the rest from reference TRBV18 and TRBJ1-1, the complete variable domain is NAGVMQNPRHLVRRRGQEARLRCSPMKGHSHVYWYRQLPEEGLKFMVYLQKENIIDESGMPKERFSAEFPKEGPSILRIQQVVRGDSAAYFCASSRQGNTEAFFGQGTRLTVV.

The V call is TRBV13, the J call TRBJ2-1; 9 bases are shared with TRBD2. Per the germline V gene, CDR1 is PRHDT and CDR2 is FYEKMQ (reference sequence). Losses at the gene ends were 4 bases for V and 1 base for J; bases not matched to a gene: 17. CDR3 length equals 20 residues. CDR3 in amino acids: CASSSMTRSSGRNSYNEQFF. In DNA, the CDR3 is TGTGCCAGCAGCTCTATGACACGGTCCAGCGGGAGGAATTCCTACAATGAGCAGTTCTTC.

The chain carries TRBV6-2 or TRBV6-3 and TRBJ2-7; 7 bases agree with TRBD1. There are 14 residues in the CDR3. J lost 3 bases, V lost 5 bases, and 7 bases had no gene match. CDR1 and CDR2 from the germline V gene are MNHEY and SVGEGT. The CDR3 reads CASSPQGLVYEQYF. The CDR3 bases are TGTGCCAGCAGTCCACAGGGGCTTGTCTACGAGCAGTACTTC.

This chain links TRBV30 with TRBJ1-1; 8 nucleotides align to TRBD1. V lost 0 bases, J lost 5 bases, and 5 bases stayed unmatched. This CDR3 spans 14 amino acids. CDR1 is GTSNPN and CDR2 is SVGIG in the germline V gene (reference sequence). The CDR3 coding sequence is TGTGCCTGGAGTGTGACAGGGGTTGGAACTGAAGCTTTCTTT. Its protein product is CAWSVTGVGTEAFF.

V is TRBV10-3 and J is TRBJ2-5; a possible D gene is TRBD2 (6 bases). V gave up 0 bases and J gave up 5 bases, with 10 bases separating them. This CDR3 has 14 residues. Per the germline V gene, CDR1 is ENHRY and CDR2 is SYGVKD. This chain's CDR3 is CAISESIGSETQYF. In DNA form, the CDR3 reads TGTGCCATCAGTGAGTCGATCGGGAGTGAGACCCAGTACTTC.

The rearrangement uses TRBV7-2 and TRBJ1-1; 10 nucleotides match TRBD1. The J segment lost 4 bases and the V segment lost 4 bases, leaving 3 bases of the junction unmatched. Germline CDR1 and CDR2: SGHTA and FQGNSA. CDR3 length equals 14 residues. CDR3 DNA: TGTGCCAGCAGCTGGGACAGGGGTAGCACTGAAGCTTTCTTT. This sequence encodes CASSWDRGSTEAFF. The full variable domain, rest sourced from reference TRBV7-2 and TRBJ1-1, is GAGVSQSPSNKVTEKGKDVELRCDPISGHTALYWYRQSLGQGLEFLIYFQGNSAPDKSGLPSDRFSAERTGGSVSTLTIQRTQQEDSAVYLCASSWDRGSTEAFFGQGTRLTVV.

This chain uses TRBV2 with TRBJ1-4; no clear D. CDR3 length: 14 residues. Looked up from germline, CDR1 is SNHLY and CDR2 is FYNNEI. V gave up 2 bases and J gave up 10 bases, with 14 bases separating them. Here the CDR3 reads CASSERAERGKLFF. CDR3 bases: TGTGCCAGCAGTGAAAGGGCAGAGCGGGGAAAACTGTTTTTT.

The V call is TRBV6-5, the J call TRBJ2-1, with D perhaps being TRBD1 or TRBD2 (5 bases each). The CDR3 extends over 11 amino acids. V was cut by 7 bases and J by 9 bases, with 10 bases left in between. Germline V gene sequence: CDR1 MNHEY, CDR2 SVGAGI. CDR3 amino acids: CASTSGREQFF. CDR3 in DNA: TGTGCCAGCACCTCGGGGCGTGAGCAGTTCTTC.

This clone is categorized as medium-sized. The chain couples TRBV11-2 to TRBJ2-7; a weak D match, TRBD1 (6 bases). The CDR3 runs to 15 residues. Germline V gene data show CDR1 as SGHAT and CDR2 as FQNNGV. Trimming removed 5 bases from V and 0 bases from J, with 14 bases in between. In DNA form, the CDR3 reads TGTGCCAGCAGCGACTTAACAGGGTTCTCCTACGAGCAGTACTTC. This codes for CASSDLTGFSYEQYF. Full variable domain (outside the CDR3, taken from reference TRBV11-2 and TRBJ2-7): EAGVAQSPRYKIIEKRQSVAFWCNPISGHATLYWYQQILGQGPKLLIQFQNNGVVDDSQLPKDRFSAERLKGVDSTLKIQPAKLEDSAVYLCASSDLTGFSYEQYFGPGTRLTVT.